This TCR beta chain was observed in a study of CD8+ T cells in alopecia areata (dated by TCRdb to the late 2010s). Context from the whole study: Treated patients were enrolled in an open-label pilot trial of oral tofacitinib at 5 to 10 mg twice daily for moderate-to-severe alopecia areata. Patients stayed on tofacitinib for 6 to 18 months and then had 6 months of follow-up off drug so that delayed response and recurrence could be assessed. The SALT score, which quantifies the percentage of affected scalp surface area, was used to measure disease severity in treated patients. The study used high-throughput TCRbeta sequencing to examine T cell clonal expansion in alopecia areata, in both the C3H/HeJ mouse model and human patients. Scalp tissue and sorted CD4+ and CD8+ peripheral blood T cells from patchy and totalis/universalis alopecia areata patients and from healthy controls were covered by human TCRbeta sequencing. Biopsies were taken from tofacitinib-treated patients at baseline and again at 4 and 24 weeks into treatment, and several of those patients also had a later scalp biopsy. Clonality in the scalp was compared among normal scalp (n=4), patchy alopecia areata scalp (n=8), and alopecia totalis/universalis scalp (n=8). The RNA source kit depended on sample type: the PAXgene miRNA kit for fixed scalp, the miRNeasy kit for PBMCs, and the RNeasy kit for mouse skin. TCRbeta CDR3 regions were amplified by immunoSEQ multiplex PCR using 35 Vbeta forward and 13 Jbeta reverse primers.

The sample's time point label is to be understood as: around 4 weeks on oral tofacitinib. Reading the label with the study, this specimen's treatment or condition is: oral pan-JAK inhibitor, 5-10 mg twice daily. Lesional scalp punch biopsies and peripheral blood were obtained from alopecia areata patients. After PBMCs were isolated by density centrifugation and stained for CD3, CD4 and CD8, a FACSAria was used to sort CD4+ and CD8+ T cells. From cysteine to phenylalanine, the CDR3 is 13 amino acids long. The retained sequence is limited to the CDR3, 39 bases, with the frame set at the first base. Reading the germline V gene gives CDR1 MNHEY and CDR2 SVGAGI. V and J are truncated by 0 bases and 5 bases respectively, leaving an intervening sequence of 5 bases. The paper as a whole reports these results and caveats: Because the treated cohort was small and had just a single nonresponder, larger studies are needed to establish links between baseline CD8+ expansion and response. Many expanded lesional clones were found to persist in scalp and blood during tofacitinib treatment, and relapse after treatment cessation may be partly explained by this persistence. Compared with normal scalp, lesional scalp, particularly in alopecia totalis/universalis, had higher clonality and more expanded CD8+ clones, which suggests antigenic drive. Tofacitinib significantly decreased scalp clonality and the number of expanded CD8+ clones among the top 100 scalp clones. Shared TCR sequences between patients were less evident than in mice, which may be partly attributable to HLA diversity in the patient population. Unlike mouse skin, which is dominated by gammadelta T cells, normal human skin has resident alphabeta T cells that are also sequenced, and this complicates analysis of the scalp TCR repertoire.

Library method: the immunoSEQ multiplex PCR assay. RNA was extracted from all samples and reverse transcribed into cDNA, which served as template for TCR sequencing. First-strand cDNA was synthesized with SuperScript III using a 2:1 mix of oligo-dT and random hexamers. A synthetic immune receptor repertoire was used to gauge amplification bias, and whatever bias remained was removed computationally. As for how the authors treated the data: Raw reads were preprocessed to remove errors, and CDR3 was defined according to IMGT conventions as the region from the conserved cysteine to phenylalanine. To get clonality, Shannon entropy was normalized by log2 of the number of productive unique TCRs and the result was subtracted from 1. Scalp TCRbeta sequences were cross-referenced with sorted blood CD4 and CD8 repertoires so that the CD4 or CD8 identity of scalp clones could be inferred. Entries here come from immuneACCESS through TCRdb and include only in-frame sequences with V and J called. Some clones fail to appear in such tables; in the studies checked, an unresolved V gene covers under half of the shortfall, and the cause of the remainder is unknown. The DNA was the basis for D and trimming; V, J and clone size are from that table. Here the sample has about 210,000 clones; 50% to 70% occur a single time. Of the sample, approximately 1.4% is held by the ten largest clones.

Worth noting for this clone: Its antigen is unknown. Per-base qualities were not stored, and no clone one base away is much larger.

In this chain, TRBV6-5 is recombined with TRBJ1-5; the D gene cannot be named for sure. The sequence was obtained from a human donor with alopecia areata. Sample: CD4+ T cells sorted from blood, taken at week 4, from a patient treated with tofacitinib. The encoded CDR3 is CASSYSSYQPQHF. The sequence in DNA is TGTGCCAGCAGTTACTCCTCGTATCAGCCCCAGCATTTT.